Listed below are T cell receptor beta chains from one sample, sequenced in a study of OX40 agonist ivuxolimab in advanced cancers. Only in-frame clones appear in the TCRdb table, and some are missing; sequencing was by immunoSEQ multiplex PCR. The table records about 100,000 clones, around 89% of them present only once. This material consisted of CD4+ or CD8+ T cells sorted from blood, taken in a trial of the OX40 agonist ivuxolimab. The source is an adult with an advanced solid tumor such as melanoma, head and neck, liver or kidney cancer. Both conserved end residues are part of each CDR3. D genes are given only for firm matches. Clone size is not always given. Where it is, it says once, few, many or a class for expanded clones.

clone_size: .
j_call: TRBJ2-7
v_call: TRBV27
d_call: .
cdr3_aa: CASSFREKYEQYF
cdr3_nt: TGTGCCAGCAGTTTTCGGGAAAAATACGAGCAGTACTTC

clone_size: .
j_call: TRBJ1-4
v_call: TRBV30
d_call: .
cdr3_aa: CAWSVLRSEKLFF
cdr3_nt: TGTGCCTGGAGTGTACTGAGGAGTGAAAAACTGTTTTTT

clone_size: .
j_call: TRBJ1-2
v_call: TRBV7-9
d_call: .
cdr3_aa: CASSPRQGGYGYTF
cdr3_nt: TGTGCCAGCAGCCCCCGGCAGGGAGGGTATGGCTACACCTTC

clone_size: .
j_call: TRBJ1-1
v_call: TRBV7-6
d_call: .
cdr3_aa: CASSSGRLVRGAQNTEAFF
cdr3_nt: TGTGCCAGCTCGTCGGGAAGGTTGGTCCGGGGGGCGCAGAACACTGAAGCTTTCTTT

clone_size: .
j_call: TRBJ2-1
v_call: TRBV5-1
d_call: TRBD2
cdr3_aa: CASSSKLGEGRSREFF
cdr3_nt: TGCGCCAGCAGCTCTAAATTGGGGGAGGGCCGTTCTAGAGAGTTCTTC

clone_size: .
j_call: TRBJ1-1
v_call: TRBV5-1
d_call: TRBD1
cdr3_aa: CASYDRGSTEAFF
cdr3_nt: TGCGCCAGCTACGACAGGGGCAGCACTGAAGCTTTCTTT

clone_size: .
j_call: TRBJ2-7
v_call: TRBV6-1
d_call: TRBD1
cdr3_aa: CASRQAGTGEQYF
cdr3_nt: TGTGCCAGCAGACAAGCCGGGACAGGGGAGCAGTACTTC

clone_size: .
j_call: TRBJ2-5
v_call: TRBV19
d_call: TRBD1
cdr3_aa: CASSTGTAQETQYF
cdr3_nt: TGTGCCAGTAGTACAGGGACAGCTCAAGAGACCCAGTACTTC

clone_size: .
j_call: TRBJ1-1
v_call: TRBV7-3
d_call: .
cdr3_aa: CASSLGGRNTEAFF
cdr3_nt: TGTGCCAGCAGCTTGGGGGGGAGGAACACTGAAGCTTTCTTT

clone_size: .
j_call: TRBJ2-1
v_call: TRBV13
d_call: .
cdr3_aa: CASSARVANEQFF
cdr3_nt: TGTGCCAGCAGCGCCCGGGTGGCCAATGAGCAGTTCTTC

clone_size: .
j_call: TRBJ1-4
v_call: TRBV2
d_call: .
cdr3_aa: CASSELGRTNEKLFF
cdr3_nt: TGTGCCAGCAGTGAACTGGGCAGAACTAATGAAAAACTGTTTTTT

clone_size: .
j_call: TRBJ1-3
v_call: TRBV5-1
d_call: TRBD1
cdr3_aa: CASSPQGSGNTIYF
cdr3_nt: TGCGCCAGCAGCCCACAGGGGTCTGGAAACACCATATATTTT

clone_size: .
j_call: TRBJ1-3
v_call: TRBV30
d_call: .
cdr3_aa: CAWNIQPSGNTIYF
cdr3_nt: TGTGCCTGGAACATCCAACCCTCTGGAAACACCATATATTTT

clone_size: .
j_call: TRBJ2-1
v_call: TRBV19
d_call: .
cdr3_aa: CASSIGGSGVNEQFF
cdr3_nt: TGTGCCAGTAGTATAGGAGGGTCTGGTGTGAATGAGCAGTTCTTC

clone_size: .
j_call: TRBJ2-1
v_call: TRBV7-9
d_call: .
cdr3_aa: CASSLINEQFF
cdr3_nt: TGTGCCAGCAGCTTAATCAATGAGCAGTTCTTC

clone_size: .
j_call: TRBJ1-2
v_call: TRBV6-1
d_call: TRBD1
cdr3_aa: CASSQTGEGYGYTF
cdr3_nt: TGTGCCAGCAGCCAGACAGGGGAGGGCTATGGCTACACCTTC

clone_size: .
j_call: TRBJ2-7
v_call: TRBV14
d_call: .
cdr3_aa: CASSHPPYEQYF
cdr3_nt: TGTGCCAGCAGCCATCCCCCCTACGAGCAGTACTTC

clone_size: .
j_call: TRBJ1-1
v_call: TRBV28
d_call: TRBD1
cdr3_aa: CASSRDRVNTEAFF
cdr3_nt: TGTGCCAGCAGCCGGGACAGGGTGAACACTGAAGCTTTCTTT

clone_size: .
j_call: TRBJ2-3
v_call: TRBV13
d_call: .
cdr3_aa: CASSLGKRRQYF
cdr3_nt: TGTGCCAGCAGCTTGGGGAAAAGGAGGCAGTATTTT

clone_size: once
j_call: TRBJ2-5
v_call: TRBV7-7
d_call: TRBD2
cdr3_aa: CASSLASGSGRETQYF
cdr3_nt: TGTGCCAGCAGCTTGGCTAGCGGGAGCGGGCGGGAGACCCAGTACTTC

clone_size: .
j_call: TRBJ2-1
v_call: TRBV10-3
d_call: TRBD1
cdr3_aa: CAIRAGQGGNEQFF
cdr3_nt: TGTGCCATCAGGGCAGGACAGGGGGGGAATGAGCAGTTCTTC

clone_size: .
j_call: TRBJ2-3
v_call: TRBV11-1
d_call: .
cdr3_aa: CASRGRAGMDTQYF
cdr3_nt: TGTGCCAGCAGAGGGCGGGCCGGCATGGATACGCAGTATTTT

clone_size: few
j_call: TRBJ1-1
v_call: TRBV29-1
d_call: .
cdr3_aa: CSVGEAFF
cdr3_nt: TGCAGCGTGGGGGAAGCTTTCTTT

clone_size: .
j_call: TRBJ2-5
v_call: TRBV29-1
d_call: .
cdr3_aa: CSVQKRTPETRYF
cdr3_nt: TGCAGCGTCCAAAAGAGGACCCCCGAGACCCGGTACTTC

clone_size: few
j_call: TRBJ2-7
v_call: TRBV7-7
d_call: TRBD1
cdr3_aa: CAWVLSGQSYEQYF
cdr3_nt: TGTGCCTGGGTCCTATCGGGACAGTCCTACGAGCAGTACTTC

clone_size: .
j_call: TRBJ1-1
v_call: TRBV10-1
d_call: .
cdr3_aa: CASSRDGGTEAFF
cdr3_nt: TGCGCCAGCAGCAGGGACGGAGGGACTGAAGCTTTCTTT

clone_size: .
j_call: TRBJ1-3
v_call: TRBV4-2
d_call: .
cdr3_aa: CASSQVTGAGNTIYF
cdr3_nt: TGTGCCAGCAGCCAAGTCACGGGGGCCGGAAACACCATATATTTT

clone_size: .
j_call: TRBJ2-6
v_call: TRBV30
d_call: .
cdr3_aa: CAWSVYRGRSYGANVLTF
cdr3_nt: TGTGCCTGGAGTGTTTACCGGGGGCGATCGTATGGGGCCAACGTCCTGACTTTC

clone_size: .
j_call: TRBJ2-5
v_call: TRBV30
d_call: .
cdr3_aa: CAWSRRTRGETQYF
cdr3_nt: TGTGCCTGGAGTAGGCGGACAAGGGGGGAGACCCAGTACTTC

clone_size: .
j_call: TRBJ2-7
v_call: TRBV29-1
d_call: TRBD2
cdr3_aa: CSVSGTSGPYEQYF
cdr3_nt: TGCAGCGTTTCCGGGACTAGCGGCCCCTACGAGCAGTACTTC

clone_size: once
j_call: TRBJ2-7
v_call: TRBV10-3
d_call: .
cdr3_aa: CAISEYGQGPQKF
cdr3_nt: TGTGCCATCAGTGAGTATGGCCAGGGACCTCAAAAGTTC

clone_size: .
j_call: TRBJ2-1
v_call: TRBV6-5
d_call: TRBD2
cdr3_aa: CASNGGSGRGEQFF
cdr3_nt: TGTGCCAGCAACGGCGGGAGTGGGCGGGGTGAGCAGTTCTTC

clone_size: .
j_call: TRBJ2-6
v_call: TRBV5-1
d_call: .
cdr3_aa: CASSLTGTGANVLTF
cdr3_nt: TGCGCCAGCAGCTTGACAGGGACCGGGGCCAACGTCCTGACTTTC

clone_size: .
j_call: TRBJ1-2
v_call: TRBV30
d_call: TRBD1
cdr3_aa: CAWSVRTGGAFYGYTF
cdr3_nt: TGTGCCTGGAGTGTTAGGACAGGGGGCGCCTTTTATGGCTACACCTTC

clone_size: .
j_call: TRBJ1-3
v_call: TRBV6-1
d_call: TRBD1
cdr3_aa: CASSGQGGNTIYF
cdr3_nt: TGTGCCAGCAGTGGACAGGGCGGAAACACCATATATTTT

clone_size: .
j_call: TRBJ2-7
v_call: TRBV4-1
d_call: .
cdr3_aa: CASSQEWGYEQYF
cdr3_nt: TGCGCCAGCAGCCAAGAGTGGGGCTACGAGCAGTACTTC

clone_size: .
j_call: TRBJ1-3
v_call: TRBV5-1
d_call: .
cdr3_aa: CASSLGSNSGNTIYF
cdr3_nt: TGCGCCAGCAGCTTAGGATCTAACTCTGGAAACACCATATATTTT

clone_size: .
j_call: TRBJ1-2
v_call: TRBV30
d_call: .
cdr3_aa: CAWSTPEAGGYTF
cdr3_nt: TGTGCCTGGAGTACACCAGAGGCGGGAGGCTACACCTTC

clone_size: .
j_call: TRBJ2-2
v_call: TRBV5-1
d_call: TRBD1
cdr3_aa: CASSQLTQGSGELFF
cdr3_nt: TGCGCCAGCAGCCAACTTACACAGGGGTCCGGGGAGCTGTTTTTT

clone_size: .
j_call: TRBJ2-1
v_call: TRBV27
d_call: TRBD1
cdr3_aa: CAVENLGQGMDNEQFF
cdr3_nt: TGTGCCGTCGAAAACCTGGGACAGGGGATGGACAATGAGCAGTTCTTC

clone_size: once
j_call: TRBJ1-3
v_call: TRBV7-9
d_call: TRBD1
cdr3_aa: CASSSDRIGNTIYF
cdr3_nt: TGTGCCAGCAGCTCGGACAGGATTGGAAACACCATATATTTT

clone_size: once
j_call: TRBJ2-7
v_call: TRBV30
d_call: .
cdr3_aa: CAWSFSYEQYF
cdr3_nt: TGTGCCTGGAGTTTTTCCTACGAGCAGTACTTC

clone_size: .
j_call: TRBJ2-7
v_call: TRBV5-1
d_call: .
cdr3_aa: CASSLARGPRTSYEQYF
cdr3_nt: TGCGCCAGCAGCTTGGCCCGGGGGCCTAGGACCTCCTACGAGCAGTACTTC

clone_size: .
j_call: TRBJ2-7
v_call: TRBV4-1
d_call: .
cdr3_aa: CASSQDPAVNSYEQYF
cdr3_nt: TGCGCCAGCAGCCAAGATCCCGCGGTAAACTCCTACGAGCAGTACTTC

clone_size: .
j_call: TRBJ2-1
v_call: TRBV7-7
d_call: .
cdr3_aa: CASSLGGGPSSYNEQFF
cdr3_nt: TGTGCCAGCAGCTTAGGGGGGGGCCCGAGCTCCTACAATGAGCAGTTCTTC

clone_size: .
j_call: TRBJ2-1
v_call: TRBV4-1
d_call: .
cdr3_aa: CASSNHGYNEQFF
cdr3_nt: TGCGCCAGCAGCAACCACGGTTACAATGAGCAGTTCTTC

clone_size: .
j_call: TRBJ1-4
v_call: TRBV30
d_call: TRBD1
cdr3_aa: CAWSAHRGLEYTNEKLFF
cdr3_nt: TGTGCCTGGAGTGCTCACAGGGGGCTGGAGTACACTAATGAAAAACTGTTTTTT

clone_size: once
j_call: TRBJ1-3
v_call: TRBV19
d_call: .
cdr3_aa: CASSMPIGSGQTRSGNTIYF
cdr3_nt: TGTGCCAGTAGTATGCCTATCGGTTCGGGACAAACGCGCTCTGGAAACACCATATATTTT

clone_size: .
j_call: TRBJ2-7
v_call: TRBV11-3
d_call: .
cdr3_aa: CASSLNRNSYEQYF
cdr3_nt: TGTGCCAGCAGCTTAAACCGGAACTCCTACGAGCAGTACTTC

clone_size: .
j_call: TRBJ2-3
v_call: TRBV10-2
d_call: .
cdr3_aa: CATTFYPSTDTQYF
cdr3_nt: TGCGCCACCACGTTTTATCCTAGCACAGATACGCAGTATTTT

clone_size: .
j_call: TRBJ2-1
v_call: TRBV2
d_call: .
cdr3_aa: CASSLNEQFF
cdr3_nt: TGTGCCAGCAGCCTAAATGAGCAGTTCTTC

clone_size: .
j_call: TRBJ1-1
v_call: TRBV6-1
d_call: .
cdr3_aa: CASSVRLGTEAFF
cdr3_nt: TGTGCCAGCAGTGTCCGACTGGGCACTGAAGCTTTCTTT

clone_size: .
j_call: TRBJ2-2
v_call: TRBV5-1
d_call: .
cdr3_aa: CASNPNPGRGLNTGELFF
cdr3_nt: TGCGCCAGCAATCCTAATCCGGGGAGAGGGTTGAACACCGGGGAGCTGTTTTTT

clone_size: .
j_call: TRBJ2-1
v_call: TRBV19
d_call: TRBD1
cdr3_aa: CASSTSRGRGEQFF
cdr3_nt: TGTGCCAGTAGTACCAGCAGGGGGCGAGGTGAGCAGTTCTTC

clone_size: .
j_call: TRBJ1-6
v_call: TRBV9
d_call: TRBD1
cdr3_aa: CASSVVGQGTSPLHF
cdr3_nt: TGTGCCAGCAGCGTCGTGGGACAGGGGACTTCACCCCTCCACTTT